This T cell receptor (beta chain) appears in the sequencing data of a study of shared T cell receptors in the human thymus. Generated by immunoSEQ multiplex PCR, the TCRdb table keeps only in-frame clones and is missing some. The sample lists about 660,000 clones, approximately 89% occurring once. Germline lookup yields CDR1 SGHNT and CDR2 YYREEE (reference sequence). Germline trimming cut 4 bases from V and 0 bases from J; bases unmatched to any gene: 5. The CDR3 contains 16 residues. These records were also assigned to another study, of human thymus T cells. That paper adds: Among the donors, all were healthy Finnish infants having corrective surgery for congenital heart defects. Resections from corrective heart surgery provided thymus tissue. Within thymic and blood repertoires, V and J gene usage appeared to be biased. Related work found strong thymic repertoire overlap between unrelated individuals.

This chain connects TRBV5-4 to TRBJ2-3, with 10 nucleotides matching TRBD2. The sequencing input was thymocytes. The receptor was derived from a boy in the first two years of life with a congenital heart defect. The CDR3 DNA sequence: TGTGCCAGCAGCGTACTAGCGGGACTAAGCACAGATACGCAGTATTTT. Protein sequence: CASSVLAGLSTDTQYF.